This T cell receptor beta chain was identified in a study of radiation and T cells in renal cell carcinoma (TCRdb year 2020). Some background on the complete study: A total of around 53 samples underwent TCR beta sequencing, made up of approximately 26 tumors and some 27 peripheral blood samples. In the 45 to 65 samples combined, around 3.9 million unique CDR3 nucleotide sequences were found, encoding approximately 2,800,000 unique CDR3 amino acid sequences. The investigation overall reported the following: In blood, the top tumor clonotypes increased from baseline to 2 weeks after radiation and then shrank by 4 weeks, which suggests a temporary expansion of tumor-resident clones. Intratumoral heterogeneity went uncaptured because the only tumor material available was small regions of approximately 0.9 g. The single-armed trial design could not address effects of radiation dose or scheduling on the TCR repertoire. Irradiated tumors showed higher TCR clonality than controls, with the top 100 clonotypes averaging around 54% of the repertoire versus roughly 43% in nephrectomy-only tumors. Irradiated tumors contained more dominant CDR3 motifs, and these motifs occupied a larger share of the repertoire than in control tumors. No pretreatment tumor biopsies were available, so the baseline intratumoral presence of clonotypes could not be determined.

The time point label of this sample denotes: tumor resected at nephrectomy. The treatment or condition label on this specimen signifies: 15 Gy SBRT to primary tumor, nephrectomy 4 weeks later. Samples were obtained from a clinical trial, in which 15 Gy stereotactic body radiation therapy was delivered to primary renal cell carcinomas and nephrectomy was performed 4 weeks later. Renal cell carcinoma with clear cell pathology was present in all patients. Tumors were dissociated mechanically, digested with collagenase/hyaluronidase at 37 degrees C, processed in gentleMACS C tubes, and stored in liquid nitrogen. The QIAamp DNA Blood Mini Kit (Qiagen) was used to prepare genomic DNA for TCR sequencing. The analyses included only samples that passed all quality control checks. The immunoSEQ kit was used, according to the manufacturer's recommendations, to generate TCR beta libraries from genomic DNA. To prepare libraries, a first multiplex PCR with proprietary primers was run, followed by a second PCR that added unique barcodes, and a bead cleanup was done after each round. Each sample batch included a kit-provided positive control reaction and a negative control reaction. The final libraries underwent checking on an Agilent 4200 TapeStation D1000 ScreenTape, volumetric pooling, and quantification by qPCR. Sequencing was performed on an Illumina NextSeq500 using a MidOutput 150-cycle cartridge, with 156 Read1 cycles, 15 Index1 cycles, and the kit custom primers. The pooled library was loaded at 0.8 to 1 pM, with a 20% PhiX control spiked in. The original methods were these. Vendor-processed data were analyzed in R, with a clonotype defined as all T cells sharing the same CDR3 nucleotide sequence. In the clone abundance analyses, frequencies were normalized to the 10,000 most abundant clones in each sample. Public T cell clones, which averaged fewer than five per sample, were removed prior to analysis. ImmunoMap was used for dominant motif analysis with the PAM10 matrix, a gap penalty of 30, and a homology threshold of 0.3, and any motif reaching a cumulative frequency of at least 0.01 was considered dominant. A difference in abundance of at least 32-fold between compartments was used to define tumor-enriched and baseline blood-enriched clonotypes. Similarity between tumor and blood repertoires was quantified using the Baroni-Urbani and Buser coefficient, and groups were compared with two-tailed Wilcoxon tests in R. Sourced from immuneACCESS, this table was stored by TCRdb with only in-frame sequences that have V and J called. A share of the clones is absent; for the studies checked, an unresolved V gene accounts for under half, and the remainder has no known explanation. That table supplies the V and J calls and clone size; D and trimming were determined from the DNA. In this sample the table shows about 5,200 clones, roughly three fifths of which occur a single time. The ten largest clones represent roughly 53% of the sample.

As for this clone: What antigen it recognizes has not been identified. There are no base qualities to consult, and no much larger clone falls within one base.

The clonotype originates from a man aged 55 to 70 with renal cell carcinoma. The source was tumor tissue, collected from a patient whose treatment included radiotherapy and nephrectomy.

The sequenced DNA: TGCGCCAGCAGTGAGGGGGAATTCACTGAAGCTTTCTTT. It translates as CASSEGEFTEAFF. The sequence joins TRBV10-1 to TRBJ1-1, with no confident D gene call. Cut back by 2 bases and 4 bases, the V and J ends lie 8 bases apart. The CDR3, cysteine through phenylalanine, is 13 amino acids long. Only the CDR3 portion is preserved as DNA: 39 bases, with reading frame beginning at the first base. The germline V gene (reference sequence) provides CDR1 WNHNN and CDR2 SYGVQD.